These 13 T cell receptor beta chains were sequenced from one sample in a study of T-cell memory formation after mild COVID-19. TCRdb re-called the 5' RACE reads through MiXCR, storing one row per CDR3 protein. This sample has some 120,000 distinct CDR3 sequences; 16% occur once, and the top ten carry approximately 15%. Sequenced: PBMCs or a T cell subset sorted from them (not recorded which). Receptors were obtained from an adult woman who had mild COVID-19 (a few samples of this study predate the infection). Cell type and time point are not known.

This clonotype was picked up a small number of times. The CDR3 here is CASSISSQVPSYEQYF. The CDR3 DNA reads as TGTGCCAGTAGTATTAGTTCGCAGGTACCATCCTACGAGCAGTACTTC. The J gene is TRBJ2-7, the V gene TRBV19, with no clear D. V was clipped by 3 bases and J by 1 base, with 16 bases between them. The CDR3 totals 16 residues. CDR1 is LNHDA and CDR2 is SQIVND in the germline V gene (reference sequence).

The V call is TRBV7-9, the J call TRBJ2-7; 8 nucleotides line up with TRBD1. This CDR3 region has 15 residues. CDR1 is SEHNR and CDR2 is FQNEAQ in the germline V gene (reference sequence). The J segment lost 4 bases and the V segment lost 4 bases, leaving 9 bases of the junction unmatched. The CDR3 loop reads CASSSQGQGFYEQYF. For the CDR3, the DNA is TGTGCCAGCAGCTCCCAAGGACAGGGTTTTTACGAGCAGTACTTC. Using reference TRBV7-9 and TRBJ2-7 for the parts outside the CDR3, the full variable domain is DTGVSQNPRHKITKRGQNVTFRCDPISEHNRLYWYRQTLGQGPEFLTYFQNEAQLEKSRLLSDRFSAERPKGSFSTLEIQRTEQGDSAMYLCASSSQGQGFYEQYFGPGTRLTVT.

This clonotype was seen only a few times. The chain carries TRBV19 and TRBJ2-2, with TRBD1 matching 8 bases. Trimming took 1 base from V and 4 from J; bases not matched to a gene: 2. This CDR3 is 15 amino acids long. Germline CDR1 reads LNHDA; CDR2 reads SQIVND (reference sequence). The CDR3: CASSIGDRTTGELFF. The CDR3 DNA follows: TGTGCCAGTAGTATAGGGGACAGGACCACCGGGGAGCTGTTTTTT.

There are a few counts of this clonotype. V usage is TRBV15 and J usage is TRBJ1-5, with no clear D. Per the germline V gene, CDR1 is LNHNV and CDR2 is YYDKDF (reference sequence). V lost 0 bases and J 1 base, leaving 4 bases between the germline ends. This CDR3 is 14 amino acids long. The CDR3 sequence: CATSREGSNQPQHF. The CDR3 bases are TGTGCCACCAGCAGAGAAGGAAGCAATCAGCCCCAGCATTTT.

This chain connects TRBV11-2 to TRBJ2-1, with a tentative D call TRBD1 (5 bases). Trimming shortened V by 2 bases and J by 5 bases, and 16 bases separated the two germline ends. The CDR3 extends over 16 amino acids. CDR1 is SGHAT, CDR2 FQNNGV, per germline. Here the CDR3 DNA reads TGTGCCAGCAGCTTAAATCACAGGCCTCCTAACAATGAGCAGTTCTTC. It encodes CASSLNHRPPNNEQFF.

This sequence joins TRBV29-1 and TRBJ2-3; 9 bases line up with TRBD1. CDR3 length: 16 residues. V trimming: 0 bases; J trimming: 0 bases; junction bases outside the gene matches: 4. Germline assignment: CDR1 SQVTM and CDR2 ANQGSEA. This chain's CDR3 is CSVEDWTGASTDTQYF. DNA for the CDR3: TGCAGCGTTGAAGATTGGACAGGGGCTAGCACAGATACGCAGTATTTT.

The sample holds a few counts of this clonotype. The gene calls are TRBV5-1 and TRBJ1-1; D uncertain. The length of the CDR3 is 17 residues. Germline loops: CDR1 SGHRS, CDR2 YFSETQ. The germline V and J ends were trimmed by 4 bases and 0 bases, with 19 bases remaining between them. CDR3 loop: CASSLILGGNMNTEAFF. The CDR3 nucleotides read TGCGCCAGCAGCCTTATCTTAGGAGGGAACATGAACACTGAAGCTTTCTTT. The complete variable domain, with remaining parts taken from reference TRBV5-1 and TRBJ1-1, reads KAGVTQTPRYLIKTRGQQVTLSCSPISGHRSVSWYQQTPGQGLQFLFEYFSETQRNKGNFPGRFSGRQFSNSRSEMNVSTLELGDSALYLCASSLILGGNMNTEAFFGQGTRLTVV.

This clonotype was seen only once. The gene calls are TRBV19 and TRBJ2-2, with D unresolved. The germline CDR1 and CDR2 sequences are LNHDA and SQIVND (reference sequence). This CDR3 has 15 amino acids. V was cut by 1 base and J by 4 bases, with 10 bases left in between. The CDR3 is CASSIVAGPTGELFF. The CDR3 nucleotides are TGTGCCAGTAGTATAGTAGCAGGACCCACCGGGGAGCTGTTTTTT.

This chain joins TRBV7-3 and TRBJ2-2; the D is unclear. Looked up from germline, CDR1 is SGHTA and CDR2 is FQGTGA. V dropped 1 base and J dropped 3 bases, with 9 bases sitting between them. This CDR3 has 15 amino acids. The DNA for the CDR3 is TGTGCCAGCAGCTTAAGTTCCCAATACACCGGGGAGCTGTTTTTT. It is translated as CASSLSSQYTGELFF.

The chain recombines TRBV30 with TRBJ2-1; D call uncertain. This CDR3 is 13 amino acids long. Germline CDR1 and CDR2: GTSNPN and SVGIG (reference sequence). Trimming took off 8 bases at V and 10 bases at J, with 21 bases between the two ends. CDR3 protein: CASGPPSQFEQFF. DNA for the CDR3: TGTGCCAGTGGACCGCCGTCCCAATTCGAGCAGTTCTTC.

This clonotype appeared a few times. The CDR3 protein is CASSQVWRYESYNSPLHF. The CDR3 bases are TGCGCCAGCAGCCAAGTATGGCGGTACGAGTCCTATAATTCACCCCTCCACTTT. The chain couples TRBV4-1 to TRBJ1-6; D call uncertain. The CDR3 is 18 amino acids. The V and J ends lost 1 base and 1 base respectively, with 14 bases between them. CDR1 is MGHRA, CDR2 YSYEKL, per germline.

The chain joins TRBV6-2 or TRBV6-3 to TRBJ2-7; D is unresolved. V lost 6 bases and J lost 7, with 7 bases in between. CDR1 MNHEY and CDR2 SVGEGT come from the germline V gene. The CDR3 spans 10 residues. Here the CDR3 DNA reads TGTGCCAGCAGCAATCGGGAGCAGTACTTC. Its translation: CASSNREQYF.

The chain employs TRBV29-1 and TRBJ1-1; D is perhaps TRBD1 (5 bases). V lost 6 bases, J lost 1 base, and 9 bases lay in between. The CDR3 contains 12 residues. Germline CDR1 reads SQVTM; CDR2 reads ANQGSEA. The CDR3 coding sequence is TGCAGCGTCCAACAGGCGAACACTGAAGCTTTCTTT. Translation gives CSVQQANTEAFF.